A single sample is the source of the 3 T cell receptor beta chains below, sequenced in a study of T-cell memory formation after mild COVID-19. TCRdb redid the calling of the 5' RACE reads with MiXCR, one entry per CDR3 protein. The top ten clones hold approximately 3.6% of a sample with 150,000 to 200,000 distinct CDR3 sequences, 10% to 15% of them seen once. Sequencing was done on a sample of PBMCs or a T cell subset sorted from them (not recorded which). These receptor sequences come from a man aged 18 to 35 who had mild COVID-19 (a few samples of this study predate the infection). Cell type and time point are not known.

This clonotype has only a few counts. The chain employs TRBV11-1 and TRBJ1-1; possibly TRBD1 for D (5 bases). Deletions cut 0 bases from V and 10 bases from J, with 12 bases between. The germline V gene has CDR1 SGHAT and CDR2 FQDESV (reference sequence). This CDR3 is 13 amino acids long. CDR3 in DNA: TGTGCCAGCAGCTTAGCCGGACAACACCGAGCTTTCTTT. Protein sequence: CASSLAGQHRAFF.

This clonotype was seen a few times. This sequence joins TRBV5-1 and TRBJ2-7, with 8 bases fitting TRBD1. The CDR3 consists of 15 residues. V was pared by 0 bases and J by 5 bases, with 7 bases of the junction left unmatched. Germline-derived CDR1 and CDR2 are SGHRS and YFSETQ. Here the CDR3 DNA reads TGCGCCAGCAGCTTGGAGGGCAGGGGGCTAGACGAGCAGTACTTC. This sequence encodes CASSLEGRGLDEQYF.

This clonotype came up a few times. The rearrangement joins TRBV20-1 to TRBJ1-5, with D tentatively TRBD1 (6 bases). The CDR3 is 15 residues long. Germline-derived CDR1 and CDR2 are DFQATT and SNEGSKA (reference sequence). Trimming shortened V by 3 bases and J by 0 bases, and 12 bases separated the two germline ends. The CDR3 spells CSARGGTNSNQPQHF. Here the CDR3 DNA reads TGCAGTGCTAGGGGGGGGACAAATAGCAATCAGCCCCAGCATTTT.